The clone carrying this T cell receptor (beta chain) has only one observation. Authors' analysis steps: The authors estimated nucleated cell counts from reference gene primer amplification. Generated by immunoSEQ multiplex PCR, the TCRdb table keeps only in-frame clones and is missing some. From that table come the V and J calls and clone size; the DNA was used to work out D and trimming. The profile shows about 47,000 clones, around four fifths of them singletons. These data come from a study of blood T cell repertoires in COVID-19. Study at large: The origin of the acute and convalescent COVID-19 samples was the United States, Italy and Spain. T cells, B-cell-depleted T cells, or PBMCs provided the cDNA or gDNA that served as material.

Input material: peripheral blood. The clonotype comes from a man aged 55 to 69 with active COVID-19.

This CDR3 is CAISETIQGAGYTF. In nucleotides, the CDR3 is TGTGCCATCAGTGAGACAATACAGGGTGCTGGCTACACCTTC. The rearrangement uses TRBV10-3 and TRBJ1-2; possible D gene TRBD1, 6 bases. CDR1 is ENHRY and CDR2 is SYGVKD in the germline V gene. The V and J ends lost 2 bases and 7 bases respectively, with 14 bases between them. The CDR3 contains 14 residues.